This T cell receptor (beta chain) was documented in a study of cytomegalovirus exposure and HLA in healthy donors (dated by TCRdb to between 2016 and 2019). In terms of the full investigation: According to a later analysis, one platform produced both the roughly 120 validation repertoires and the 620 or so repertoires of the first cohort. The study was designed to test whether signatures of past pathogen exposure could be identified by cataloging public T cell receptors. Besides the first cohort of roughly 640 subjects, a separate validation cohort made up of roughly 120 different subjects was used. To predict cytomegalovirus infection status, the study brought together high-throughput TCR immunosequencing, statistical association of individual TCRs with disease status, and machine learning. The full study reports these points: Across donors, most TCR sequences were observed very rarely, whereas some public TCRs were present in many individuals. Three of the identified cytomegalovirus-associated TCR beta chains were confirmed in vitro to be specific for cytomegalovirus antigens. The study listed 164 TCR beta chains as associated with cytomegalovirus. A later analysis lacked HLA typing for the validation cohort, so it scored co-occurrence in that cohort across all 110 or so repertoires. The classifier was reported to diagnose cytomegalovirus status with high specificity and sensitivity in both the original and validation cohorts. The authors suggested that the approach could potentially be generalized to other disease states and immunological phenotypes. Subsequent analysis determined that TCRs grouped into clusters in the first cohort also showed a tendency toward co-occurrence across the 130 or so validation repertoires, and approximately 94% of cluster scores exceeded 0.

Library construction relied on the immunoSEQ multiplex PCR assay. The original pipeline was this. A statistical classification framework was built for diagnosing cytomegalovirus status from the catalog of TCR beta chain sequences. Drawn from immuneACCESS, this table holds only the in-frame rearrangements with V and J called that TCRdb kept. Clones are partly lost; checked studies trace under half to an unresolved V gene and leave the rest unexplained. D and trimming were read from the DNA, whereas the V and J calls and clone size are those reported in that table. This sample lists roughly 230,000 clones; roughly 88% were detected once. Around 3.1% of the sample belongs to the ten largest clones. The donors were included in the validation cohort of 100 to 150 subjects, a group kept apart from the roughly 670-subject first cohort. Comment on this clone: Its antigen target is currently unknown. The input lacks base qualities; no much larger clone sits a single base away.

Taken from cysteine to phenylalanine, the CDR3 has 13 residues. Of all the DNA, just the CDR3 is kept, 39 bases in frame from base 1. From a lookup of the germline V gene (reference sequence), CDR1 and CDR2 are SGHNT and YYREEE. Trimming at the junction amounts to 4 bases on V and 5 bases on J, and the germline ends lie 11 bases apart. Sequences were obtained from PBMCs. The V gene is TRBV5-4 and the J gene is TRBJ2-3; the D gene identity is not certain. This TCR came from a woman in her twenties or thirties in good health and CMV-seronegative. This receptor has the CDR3 CASSPLLKDTQYF. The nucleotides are TGTGCCAGCAGCCCACTCCTGAAAGATACGCAGTATTTT.